This T cell receptor (beta chain) derives from a study of shared clonotypes between healthy human individuals. TCRdb keeps only in-frame clones here, not all; method: immunoSEQ multiplex PCR. This table holds more than 2 million clones, nearly 97% found once. What was sequenced was naive CD4+ T cells sorted from blood. Subset of the sample: CD45RA+ positively selected. The receptor was isolated from a man aged 18 to 30 in good health.

CDR3 nucleotides: TGTGCCAGCAGCTTAGATCCCAGCGGGAGGAACACCGGGGAGCTGTTTTTT. Translated: CASSLDPSGRNTGELFF. The chain links TRBV11-2 to TRBJ2-2, with 8 positions matching TRBD2. Per germline, CDR1 SGHAT and CDR2 FQNNGV. After removal of 0 bases from V and 1 base from J, the junction contained 4 bases not matched to a gene. The CDR3 consists of 17 residues. The complete variable domain, with remaining parts taken from reference TRBV11-2 and TRBJ2-2, reads EAGVAQSPRYKIIEKRQSVAFWCNPISGHATLYWYQQILGQGPKLLIQFQNNGVVDDSQLPKDRFSAERLKGVDSTLKIQPAKLEDSAVYLCASSLDPSGRNTGELFFGEGSRLTVL.